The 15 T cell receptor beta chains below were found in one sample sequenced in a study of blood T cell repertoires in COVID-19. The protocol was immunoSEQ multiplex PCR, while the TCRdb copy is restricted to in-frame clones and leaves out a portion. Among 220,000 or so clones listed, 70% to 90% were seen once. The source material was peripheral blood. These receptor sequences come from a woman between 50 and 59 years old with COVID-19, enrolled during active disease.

CDR3 region: CAWGGAFGSVEQYF. In DNA form, the CDR3 reads TGTGCCTGGGGGGGGGCCTTTGGTTCGGTGGAGCAGTACTTC. This rearrangement joins TRBV30 to TRBJ2-7; TRBD2 might be the D (7 bases). Trimming cost V 5 bases and J 7 bases, with 21 bases left between them. This CDR3 is built from 14 residues. Germline lookup yields CDR1 GTSNPN and CDR2 SVGIG (reference sequence).

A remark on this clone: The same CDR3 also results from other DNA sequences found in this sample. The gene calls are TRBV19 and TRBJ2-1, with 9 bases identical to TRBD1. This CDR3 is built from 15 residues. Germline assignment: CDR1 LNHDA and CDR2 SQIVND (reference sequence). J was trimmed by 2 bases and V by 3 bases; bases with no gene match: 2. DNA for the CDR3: TGTGCCAGTAGTATTGGGACAGGGACCTACAATGAGCAGTTCTTC. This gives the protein CASSIGTGTYNEQFF.

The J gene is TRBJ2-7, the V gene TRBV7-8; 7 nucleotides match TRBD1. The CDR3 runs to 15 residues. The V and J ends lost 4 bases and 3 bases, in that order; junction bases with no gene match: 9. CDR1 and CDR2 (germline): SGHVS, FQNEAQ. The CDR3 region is CASSYDRVGGYEQYV. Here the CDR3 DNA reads TGTGCCAGCAGCTATGACAGGGTAGGGGGCTACGAGCAGTACGTC.

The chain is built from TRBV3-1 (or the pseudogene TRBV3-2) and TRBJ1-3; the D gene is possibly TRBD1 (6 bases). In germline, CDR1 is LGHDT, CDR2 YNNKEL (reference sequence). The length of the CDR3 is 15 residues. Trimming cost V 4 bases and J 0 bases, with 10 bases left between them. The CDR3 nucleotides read TGTGCCAGCAGCCGAGGACAGCTCTCTGGAAACACCATATATTTT. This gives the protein CASSRGQLSGNTIYF.

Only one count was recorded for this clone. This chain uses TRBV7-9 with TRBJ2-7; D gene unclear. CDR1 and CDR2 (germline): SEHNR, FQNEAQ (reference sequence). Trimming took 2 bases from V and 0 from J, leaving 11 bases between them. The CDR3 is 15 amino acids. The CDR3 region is CASSLWALSSYEQYF. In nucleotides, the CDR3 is TGTGCCAGCAGCTTATGGGCCCTAAGCTCCTACGAGCAGTACTTC.

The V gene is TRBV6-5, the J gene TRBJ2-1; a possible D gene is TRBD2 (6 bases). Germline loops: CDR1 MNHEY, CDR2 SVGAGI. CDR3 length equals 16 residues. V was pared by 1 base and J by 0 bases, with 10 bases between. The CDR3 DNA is TGTGCCAGCAGTTACTTCGAAGCGGGCTCCTACAATGAGCAGTTCTTC. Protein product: CASSYFEAGSYNEQFF.

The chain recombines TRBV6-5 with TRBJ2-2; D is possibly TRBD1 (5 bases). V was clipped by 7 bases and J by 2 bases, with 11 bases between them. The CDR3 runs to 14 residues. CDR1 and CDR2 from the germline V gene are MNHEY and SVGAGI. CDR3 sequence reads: CASIVRGNTGELFF. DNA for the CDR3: TGTGCCAGCATTGTAAGGGGAAACACCGGGGAGCTGTTTTTT.

CDR3 in amino acids: CATPGQGVDEAFF. CDR3 sequence (DNA): TGTGCCACCCCGGGACAGGGGGTGGATGAAGCTTTCTTT. The chain uses TRBV15 and TRBJ1-1, with TRBD1 matching 11 bases. With 8 bases clipped from V and 7 bases from J, the junction kept 6 bases outside the gene matches. Germline V gives CDR1 LNHNV, CDR2 YYDKDF (reference sequence). CDR3 length: 13 residues.

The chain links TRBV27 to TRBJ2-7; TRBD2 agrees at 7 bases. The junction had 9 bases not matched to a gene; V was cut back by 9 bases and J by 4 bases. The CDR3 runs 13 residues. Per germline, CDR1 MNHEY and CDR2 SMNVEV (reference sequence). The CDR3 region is CASGRGPLYEQYV. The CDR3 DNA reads TGTGCCAGTGGGAGGGGTCCCCTTTACGAGCAGTACGTC.

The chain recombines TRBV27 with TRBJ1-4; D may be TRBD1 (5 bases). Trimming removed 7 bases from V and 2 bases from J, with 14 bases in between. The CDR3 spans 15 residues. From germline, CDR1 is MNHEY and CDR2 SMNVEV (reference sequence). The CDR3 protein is CASKDSGGTNEKLFF. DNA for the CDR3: TGTGCCAGCAAAGACTCCGGGGGGACTAATGAAAAACTGTTTTTT.

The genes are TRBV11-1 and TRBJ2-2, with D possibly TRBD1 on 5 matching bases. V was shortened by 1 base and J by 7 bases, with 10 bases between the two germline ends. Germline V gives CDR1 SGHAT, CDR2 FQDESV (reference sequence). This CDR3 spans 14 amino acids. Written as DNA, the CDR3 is TGTGCCAGCAGCTTAGGGCCAGGGATCGGGGAGCTGTTTTTT. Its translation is CASSLGPGIGELFF.

The CDR3 coding sequence is TGTGCCAGCAGCTTAGGAGGAAGGGGCGCGAACACCGGGGAGCTGTTTTTT. This encodes CASSLGGRGANTGELFF. The J gene is TRBJ2-2, the V gene TRBV7-6, with D perhaps TRBD1 (5 bases). The V gene's germline CDR1 is SGHVS and CDR2 FNYEAQ. The V end lost 1 base, the J end lost 0 bases, and 12 bases lay between the germline ends. CDR3 size: 17 residues.

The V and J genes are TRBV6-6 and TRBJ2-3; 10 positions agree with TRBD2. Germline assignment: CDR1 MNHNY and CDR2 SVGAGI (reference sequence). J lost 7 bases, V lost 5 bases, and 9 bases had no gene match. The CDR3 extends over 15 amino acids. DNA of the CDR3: TGTGCCAGCAGTAATCCGGGACTAGCGACGAATACGCAGTATTTT. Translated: CASSNPGLATNTQYF.

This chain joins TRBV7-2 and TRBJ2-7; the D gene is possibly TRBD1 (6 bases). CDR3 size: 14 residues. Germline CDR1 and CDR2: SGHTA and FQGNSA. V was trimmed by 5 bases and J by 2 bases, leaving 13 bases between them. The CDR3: CASSRTGHTYEQYF. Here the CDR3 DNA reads TGTGCCAGCAGCAGAACGGGACACACCTACGAGCAGTACTTC.

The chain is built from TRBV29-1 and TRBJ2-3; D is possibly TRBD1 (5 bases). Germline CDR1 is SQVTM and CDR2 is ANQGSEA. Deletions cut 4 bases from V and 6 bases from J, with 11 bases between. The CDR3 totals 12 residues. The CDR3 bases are TGCAGCGTTGCCTCTTACAGGGATACGCAGTATTTT. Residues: CSVASYRDTQYF.